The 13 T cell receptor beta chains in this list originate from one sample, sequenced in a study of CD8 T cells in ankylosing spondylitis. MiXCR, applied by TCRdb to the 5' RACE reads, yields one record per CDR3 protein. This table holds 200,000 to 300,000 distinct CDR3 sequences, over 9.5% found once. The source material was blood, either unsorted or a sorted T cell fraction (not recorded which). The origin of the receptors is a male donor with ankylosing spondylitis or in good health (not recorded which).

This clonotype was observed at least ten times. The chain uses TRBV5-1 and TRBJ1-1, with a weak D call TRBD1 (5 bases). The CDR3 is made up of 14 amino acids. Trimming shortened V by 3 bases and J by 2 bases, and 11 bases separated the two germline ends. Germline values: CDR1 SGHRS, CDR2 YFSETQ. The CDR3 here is CASSWGGGNTEAFF. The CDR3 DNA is TGCGCCAGCAGCTGGGGGGGGGGTAACACTGAAGCTTTCTTT. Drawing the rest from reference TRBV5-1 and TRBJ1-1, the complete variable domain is KAGVTQTPRYLIKTRGQQVTLSCSPISGHRSVSWYQQTPGQGLQFLFEYFSETQRNKGNFPGRFSGRQFSNSRSEMNVSTLELGDSALYLCASSWGGGNTEAFFGQGTRLTVV.

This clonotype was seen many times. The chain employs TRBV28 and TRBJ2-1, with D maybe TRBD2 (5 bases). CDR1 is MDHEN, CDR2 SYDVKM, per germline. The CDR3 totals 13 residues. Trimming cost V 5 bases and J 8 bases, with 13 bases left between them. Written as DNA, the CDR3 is TGTGCCAGCAGTCCTACTAGGCAATATGAGCAGTTCTTC. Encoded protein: CASSPTRQYEQFF.

Here the CDR3 DNA reads TGTGCCTGGTTCCCTGGGCCGCCCTACAATGAGCAGTTCTTC. This encodes CAWFPGPPYNEQFF. V gene TRBV30 combines with J gene TRBJ2-1; no definite D call. Trimming cost V 5 bases and J 2 bases, with 13 bases left between them. In germline, CDR1 is GTSNPN, CDR2 SVGIG (reference sequence). The CDR3 runs to 14 residues.

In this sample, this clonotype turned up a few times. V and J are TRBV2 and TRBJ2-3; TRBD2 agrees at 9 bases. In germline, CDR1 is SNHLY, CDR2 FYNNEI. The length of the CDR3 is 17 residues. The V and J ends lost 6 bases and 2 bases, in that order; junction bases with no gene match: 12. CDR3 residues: CASRPSGIEAHTDTQYF. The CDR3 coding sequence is TGTGCCAGCAGGCCTAGCGGGATTGAGGCTCACACAGATACGCAGTATTTT.

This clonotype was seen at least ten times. The CDR3: CASSAGMGLQETQYF. As DNA, the CDR3 is TGTGCCAGCAGTGCGGGGATGGGGCTCCAAGAGACCCAGTACTTC. V is TRBV27 and J is TRBJ2-5, with D possibly being TRBD2 (6 bases). V lost 5 bases to trimming and J lost 1 base, with 14 bases between them. Per germline, CDR1 MNHEY and CDR2 SMNVEV (reference sequence). CDR3 length: 15 amino acids.

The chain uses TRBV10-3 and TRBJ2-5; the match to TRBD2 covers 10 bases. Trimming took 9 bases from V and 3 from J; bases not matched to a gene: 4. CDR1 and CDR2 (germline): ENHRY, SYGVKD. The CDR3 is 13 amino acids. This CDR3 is CAIRLAGKETQYF. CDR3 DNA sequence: TGTGCCATAAGACTAGCGGGTAAAGAGACCCAGTACTTC.

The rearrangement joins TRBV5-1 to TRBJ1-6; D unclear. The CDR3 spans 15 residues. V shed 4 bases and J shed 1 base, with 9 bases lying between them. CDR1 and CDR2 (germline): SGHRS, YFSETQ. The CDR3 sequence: CASSREESYNSPLHF. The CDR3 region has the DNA TGCGCCAGCAGCAGGGAAGAGTCCTATAATTCACCCCTCCACTTT.

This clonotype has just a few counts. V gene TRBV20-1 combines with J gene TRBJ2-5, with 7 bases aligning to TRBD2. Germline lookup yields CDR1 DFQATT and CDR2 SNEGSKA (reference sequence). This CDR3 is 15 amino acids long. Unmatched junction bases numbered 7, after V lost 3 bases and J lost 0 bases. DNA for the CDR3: TGCAGTGCTAGGAAAGCGGGACCGTACCAAGAGACCCAGTACTTC. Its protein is CSARKAGPYQETQYF.

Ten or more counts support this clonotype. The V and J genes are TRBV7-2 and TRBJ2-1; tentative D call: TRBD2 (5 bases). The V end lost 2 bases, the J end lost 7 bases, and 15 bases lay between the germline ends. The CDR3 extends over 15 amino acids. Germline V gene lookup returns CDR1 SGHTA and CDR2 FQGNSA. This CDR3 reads CASSLNGLRRNEQFF. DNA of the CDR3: TGTGCCAGCAGCTTAAATGGACTCCGGAGGAATGAGCAGTTCTTC. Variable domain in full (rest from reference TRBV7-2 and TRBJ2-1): GAGVSQSPSNKVTEKGKDVELRCDPISGHTALYWYRQSLGQGLEFLIYFQGNSAPDKSGLPSDRFSAERTGGSVSTLTIQRTQQEDSAVYLCASSLNGLRRNEQFFGPGTRLTVL.

CDR3 in amino acids: CASNSPTGNYGYTF. The CDR3 bases are TGTGCCAGCAACTCACCGACAGGGAACTATGGCTACACCTTC. This sequence joins TRBV12-3 or TRBV12-4 and TRBJ1-2, with 7 bases aligning to TRBD1. The CDR3 covers 14 residues. V lost 7 bases to trimming and J lost 2 bases; unmatched junction nucleotides: 7.

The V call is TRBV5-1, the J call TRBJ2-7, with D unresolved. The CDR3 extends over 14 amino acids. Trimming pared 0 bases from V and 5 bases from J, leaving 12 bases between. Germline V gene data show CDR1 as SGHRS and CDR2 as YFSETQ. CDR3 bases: TGCGCCAGCAGCTTGGAGCGTTCCGGAGACGAGCAGTACTTC. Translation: CASSLERSGDEQYF.

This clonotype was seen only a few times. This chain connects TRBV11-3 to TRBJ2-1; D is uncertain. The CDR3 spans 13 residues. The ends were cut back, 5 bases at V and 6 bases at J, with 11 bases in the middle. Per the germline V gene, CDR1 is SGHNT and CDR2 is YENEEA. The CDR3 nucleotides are TGTGCCAGCAGCCCCCCGCTCTCCAATGAGCAGTTCTTC. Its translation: CASSPPLSNEQFF.

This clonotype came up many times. This chain's CDR3 is CASGLAAWSISDTQYF. The CDR3 region has the DNA TGTGCTAGTGGTTTGGCCGCATGGAGTATCTCAGATACGCAGTATTTT. The chain has TRBV12-5 and TRBJ2-3; no definite D call. Deletions cut 1 base from V and 4 bases from J, with 15 bases between. This CDR3 is built from 16 residues. Germline assignment: CDR1 LGHNT and CDR2 FRNRAP.